The present entry profiles one T cell receptor beta chain with its context. The antigen is not known. The CDR3 has 15 residues. Trimming removed 4 bases from V and 1 base from J; junction bases left unmatched: 7. CDR1 and CDR2 from the germline V gene are SGHRS and YFSETQ. These data belong to a study of beta chain features in type 1 diabetes. At the level of the study: Sorted cells numbering around 100,000,000 were examined across all samples. Overall study results and limits: When Type 1 diabetes patients were examined, their TCRB CDR3s proved moderately but significantly shorter in all four CD4+ subsets.

The entirety of the isolated RNA underwent reverse transcription, so expressed TCRB transcripts were sequenced. Method: immunoSEQ multiplex PCR; TCRdb's copy keeps in-frame clones and lacks some. Here the sample spans under 150,000 clones, 17% being singletons. Sequenced input: central memory CD4+ T cells from blood. The sequence derives from a man younger than 35 with type 1 diabetes. This chain uses TRBV5-1 with TRBJ2-5, with 7 bases matching TRBD1. The CDR3: CASSLRDRAQETQYF. The DNA of the CDR3 is TGCGCCAGCAGCCTTCGTGACAGGGCCCAAGAGACCCAGTACTTC.